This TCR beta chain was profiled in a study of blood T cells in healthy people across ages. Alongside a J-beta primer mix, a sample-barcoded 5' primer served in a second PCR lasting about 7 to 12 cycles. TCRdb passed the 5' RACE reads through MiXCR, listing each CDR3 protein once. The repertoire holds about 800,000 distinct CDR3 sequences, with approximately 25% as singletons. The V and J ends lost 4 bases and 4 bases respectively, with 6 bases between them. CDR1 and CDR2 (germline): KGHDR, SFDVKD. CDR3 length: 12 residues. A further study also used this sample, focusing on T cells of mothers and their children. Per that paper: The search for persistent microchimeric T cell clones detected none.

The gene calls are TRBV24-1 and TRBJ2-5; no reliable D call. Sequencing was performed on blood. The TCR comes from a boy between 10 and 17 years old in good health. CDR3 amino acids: CATSDPLETQYF. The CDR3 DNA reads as TGTGCCACCAGTGACCCCCTAGAGACCCAGTACTTC.